The next 24 T cell receptor beta chains were all read from a single sample in a study of cytomegalovirus exposure and HLA in healthy donors. The PCR contained 60 Vbeta and 13 Jbeta primers. Some clones are missing from TCRdb's copy, which holds only in-frame ones; the method was immunoSEQ multiplex PCR. There are around 130,000 clones in the sample; just under 75% occur only once, and over 5% lies in the top ten. Sequencing used PBMCs. The source of these receptors is a man aged 40-49 years in good health and CMV-seropositive.

The V and J genes are TRBV9 and TRBJ2-5; 7 bases fit TRBD2. V shed 0 bases and J 4 bases; nucleotides not matched to a gene: 6. This CDR3 contains 15 residues. The V gene's germline CDR1 is SGDLS and CDR2 YYNGEE. The CDR3 protein is CASSVDWDYLETQYF. The CDR3 DNA sequence: TGTGCCAGCAGCGTAGACTGGGACTACCTAGAGACCCAGTACTTC.

The chain couples TRBV27 to TRBJ1-2; 10 nucleotides agree with TRBD1. CDR1 is MNHEY, CDR2 SMNVEV, per germline (reference sequence). The CDR3 loop spans 13 amino acids. The V and J ends lost 6 bases and 9 bases, in that order; junction bases with no gene match: 7. The CDR3: CASRTGGLKRYTF. CDR3 DNA: TGTGCCAGCAGGACAGGGGGCTTGAAACGCTACACCTTC.

This chain uses TRBV2 with TRBJ2-5; 12 positions match TRBD2. There are 15 residues in the CDR3. J lost 5 bases, V lost 6 bases, and 7 bases had no gene match. Germline assignment: CDR1 SNHLY and CDR2 FYNNEI. In nucleotides, the CDR3 is TGTGCCAGCAGCCCTAGCGGGAGGGTCAAGGAGACCCAGTACTTC. The encoded protein is CASSPSGRVKETQYF.

The sample holds a few counts of this clone. The chain carries TRBV27 and TRBJ2-3; 12 bases line up with TRBD2. CDR3 length equals 15 residues. Germline trimming cut 5 bases from V and 3 bases from J; bases unmatched to any gene: 3. Germline-derived CDR1 and CDR2 are MNHEY and SMNVEV (reference sequence). The CDR3 here is CASSTSGRITDTQYF. In DNA, the CDR3 is TGTGCCAGCAGTACTAGCGGGAGGATAACAGATACGCAGTATTTT.

The V call is TRBV11-3, the J call TRBJ2-3; the D gene is possibly TRBD2 (6 bases). Germline V gene sequence: CDR1 SGHNT, CDR2 YENEEA. This CDR3 region has 16 residues. V was pared by 4 bases and J by 2 bases, with 16 bases between. This CDR3 is CASSSIAAANTDTQYF. The DNA for the CDR3 is TGTGCCAGCAGCTCGATAGCGGCAGCCAACACAGATACGCAGTATTTT.

The chain combines TRBV6-6 with TRBJ1-5; 10 nucleotides match TRBD1. Trimming removed 6 bases from V and 6 bases from J; junction bases left unmatched: 2. From germline, CDR1 is MNHNY and CDR2 SVGAGI (reference sequence). CDR3 size: 13 residues. The CDR3 here is CASSRTGGQPQHF. CDR3 sequence (DNA): TGTGCCAGCAGCCGGACAGGGGGTCAGCCCCAGCATTTT.

This chain joins TRBV6-1 and TRBJ1-1, with D perhaps TRBD1 (6 bases). Trimming removed 7 bases from V and 5 bases from J, with 11 bases in between. This CDR3 spans 12 amino acids. Germline V gene sequence: CDR1 MNHNS, CDR2 SASEGT. The CDR3 bases are TGTGCCAGCAATAGGGGGAGTACTGAAGCTTTCTTT. This encodes CASNRGSTEAFF.

Notes on this clone: Sequence at one end of the junction differs from germline and may be a read error. The rearrangement uses TRBV5-1 and TRBJ2-7; 12 nucleotides align to TRBD1. Germline lookup yields CDR1 SGHRS and CDR2 YFSETQ. The CDR3 consists of 16 residues. Here the CDR3 DNA reads TGCGCCAGCAGCTTGCTCGGGACAGGGGGCTCCCACGAGCAGTACTTC. Translated, it gives CASSLLGTGGSHEQYF.

The J gene is TRBJ2-7, the V gene TRBV30; TRBD1 is a possible D gene (6 bases). Germline V gene data show CDR1 as GTSNPN and CDR2 as SVGIG (reference sequence). CDR3 length: 13 residues. The ends were cut back, 5 bases at V and 2 bases at J, with 13 bases in the middle. The CDR3: CAWVRDTAYEQYF. CDR3 bases: TGTGCCTGGGTTCGGGACACAGCCTACGAGCAGTACTTC.

This chain uses TRBV30 with TRBJ2-1; TRBD2 matches at 9 bases. This CDR3 contains 15 residues. V dropped 0 bases and J dropped 8; count of bases not matched to a gene: 8. The germline gives CDR1 GTSNPN, CDR2 SVGIG (reference sequence). CDR3 coding DNA: TGTGCCTGGAGTGTACGAGCGGGAGGACGGGATGAGCAGTTCTTC. This gives the protein CAWSVRAGGRDEQFF. The full variable domain, rest sourced from reference TRBV30 and TRBJ2-1, is SQTIHQWPATLVQPVGSPLSLECTVEGTSNPNLYWYRQAAGRGLQLLFYSVGIGQISSEVPQNLSASRPQDRQFILSSKKLLLSDSGFYLCAWSVRAGGRDEQFFGPGTRLTVL.

The gene calls are TRBV18 and TRBJ2-7; TRBD1 might be the D (5 bases). V lost 0 bases to trimming and J lost 4 bases, with 16 bases between them. Germline values: CDR1 KGHSH, CDR2 LQKENI. This CDR3 has 16 amino acids. DNA of the CDR3: TGTGCCAGCTCACCACCGACCACAGGTGCGTCTTACGAGCAGTACTTC. Protein sequence: CASSPPTTGASYEQYF. Supplemented by reference TRBV18 and TRBJ2-7, the full variable domain reads NAGVMQNPRHLVRRRGQEARLRCSPMKGHSHVYWYRQLPEEGLKFMVYLQKENIIDESGMPKERFSAEFPKEGPSILRIQQVVRGDSAAYFCASSPPTTGASYEQYFGPGTRLTVT.

As for this clone: This same CDR3 is encoded by further DNA sequences in the sample. CDR3 sequence (DNA): TGTGCCACCAGCAAACAGGGTTGGGGGTCTGGGGCCAACGTCCTGACTTTC. Encoded protein: CATSKQGWGSGANVLTF. V and J are TRBV15 and TRBJ2-6; a weak D match, TRBD1 (6 bases). Trimming stripped 4 bases from V and 1 base from J, with 14 bases between. The CDR3 loop spans 17 amino acids. Germline V gene lookup returns CDR1 LNHNV and CDR2 YYDKDF (reference sequence).

The chain combines TRBV6-5 with TRBJ1-2; D remains ambiguous. This CDR3 has 14 residues. CDR1 is MNHEY and CDR2 is SVGAGI in the germline V gene. V was pared by 6 bases and J by 2 bases, with 13 bases between. The CDR3 DNA reads as TGTGCCAGCAGGGCCGGAGGGTGGAACTATGGCTACACCTTC. The encoded protein is CASRAGGWNYGYTF.

This chain connects TRBV2 to TRBJ2-1, with 8 positions matching TRBD1. The V gene end was trimmed by 4 bases and the J gene end by 10 bases; junction bases not matched to a gene: 6. This CDR3 has 13 residues. The germline CDR1 and CDR2 sequences are SNHLY and FYNNEI. The CDR3 here is CASSGQGAGEQFF. CDR3 coding DNA: TGTGCCAGCAGTGGGCAGGGGGCGGGAGAGCAGTTCTTC.

The chain employs TRBV28 and TRBJ2-7; D is possibly TRBD1 (6 bases). Germline V CDR1 and CDR2: MDHEN, SYDVKM. The V gene lost 7 bases and the J gene lost 0 bases, with 19 bases spanning the gap. The CDR3 spans 16 residues. CDR3 coding DNA: TGTGCCAGCACCCTTAGGGGCAGGGGAAGCTCCTACGAGCAGTACTTC. Translated: CASTLRGRGSSYEQYF.

The CDR3 is CASSQALKETQYF. DNA for the CDR3: TGCGCCAGCAGCCAGGCTTTAAAAGAGACCCAGTACTTC. The chain links TRBV5-1 to TRBJ2-5; no clear D gene. With 4 bases removed from V and 3 bases from J, the gap between germline ends came to 10 bases. The length of the CDR3 is 13 residues. Germline V lookup: CDR1 SGHRS, CDR2 YFSETQ.

The chain recombines TRBV18 with TRBJ1-2, with TRBD1 identical over 7 bases. The J segment lost 6 bases and the V segment lost 3 bases, leaving 7 bases of the junction unmatched. The CDR3 totals 14 residues. In germline, CDR1 is KGHSH, CDR2 LQKENI. The CDR3 protein is CASSPSLTGDGYTF. The CDR3 bases are TGTGCCAGCTCACCCTCTTTAACAGGGGATGGCTACACCTTC.

The chain uses TRBV7-9 and TRBJ1-5; a weak D match, TRBD1 (5 bases). The CDR3 is 15 residues long. V was shortened by 4 bases and J by 1 base, with 11 bases between the two germline ends. Germline V gene lookup returns CDR1 SEHNR and CDR2 FQNEAQ (reference sequence). The CDR3 here is CASSSSGISNQPQHF. CDR3 nucleotide sequence: TGTGCCAGCAGCTCCTCAGGGATCAGCAATCAGCCCCAGCATTTT.

V usage is TRBV29-1 and J usage is TRBJ2-3; the match to TRBD2 covers 10 bases. The V and J ends lost 8 bases and 7 bases, in that order; junction bases with no gene match: 12. CDR1 is SQVTM, CDR2 ANQGSEA, per germline. The length of the CDR3 is 14 residues. Here the CDR3 DNA reads TGCAGCCTGGGGGAGACTAGCGGGTTTCATACGCAGTATTTT. Translated: CSLGETSGFHTQYF.

Written as DNA, the CDR3 is TGTGCCAGCAGTTTATCGCACAGGGGAATCAATCAGCCCCAGCATTTT. Residues: CASSLSHRGINQPQHF. The rearrangement joins TRBV27 to TRBJ1-5; 7 bases align to TRBD1. J gave up 3 bases and V 0 bases, and 5 bases lay outside the gene matches. The germline V gene has CDR1 MNHEY and CDR2 SMNVEV (reference sequence). There are 16 residues in the CDR3.

With respect to this clone: The junction differs from germline at one of its ends, possibly a read error. This specimen includes other DNA sequences encoding the same CDR3. The gene calls are TRBV28 and TRBJ2-7, with 7 positions matching TRBD1. This CDR3 is 16 amino acids long. Germline V CDR1 and CDR2: MDHEN, SYDVKM. The CDR3 DNA follows: TGTGCTAGCAGTTTAGGAGCTAAGACAGGGTCCTACGAGCAGTACTTC. As protein: CASSLGAKTGSYEQYF.

With respect to this clone: One junction end does not reproduce the germline sequence, and a read error may be involved. The chain carries TRBV28 and TRBJ2-2; weak D call: TRBD1 (6 bases). The CDR3 contains 13 residues. The germline V gene encodes CDR1 MDHEN and CDR2 SYDVKM. The CDR3 DNA follows: TGCGCCGCCAGGGGCAGTAACACCGGGGAGCTGTTTTTT. Translated, it gives CAARGSNTGELFF.

The J gene is TRBJ1-3, the V gene TRBV9; D not certain. Per germline, CDR1 SGDLS and CDR2 YYNGEE. Trimming cost V 0 bases and J 0 bases, with 13 bases left between them. The CDR3 extends over 17 amino acids. The CDR3 protein is CASSVEVGGNSGNTIYF. The CDR3 DNA is TGTGCCAGCAGCGTAGAGGTGGGAGGAAACTCTGGAAACACCATATATTTT.

This chain uses TRBV7-2 with TRBJ2-1, with D perhaps TRBD1 (6 bases). V shed 6 bases and J shed 5 bases, with 11 bases lying between them. Germline V gene data show CDR1 as SGHTA and CDR2 as FQGNSA. The CDR3 contains 13 residues. CDR3 nucleotides: TGTGCCAGCAGACTGGACAGACACAATGAGCAGTTCTTC. It codes for CASRLDRHNEQFF.